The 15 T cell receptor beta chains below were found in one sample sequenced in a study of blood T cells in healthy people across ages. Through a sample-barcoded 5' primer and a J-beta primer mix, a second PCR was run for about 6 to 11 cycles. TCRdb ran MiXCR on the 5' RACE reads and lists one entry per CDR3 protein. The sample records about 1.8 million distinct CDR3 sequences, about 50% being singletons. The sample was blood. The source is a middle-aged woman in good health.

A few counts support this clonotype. For the CDR3, the DNA is TGTGCCAGCAGACACAAGGGACTGAACACTGAAGCTTTCTTT. Its translation: CASRHKGLNTEAFF. This chain uses TRBV12-3 or TRBV12-4 with TRBJ1-1; D is possibly TRBD1 (5 bases). Trimming cost V 6 bases and J 0 bases, with 11 bases left between them. CDR3 size: 14 residues.

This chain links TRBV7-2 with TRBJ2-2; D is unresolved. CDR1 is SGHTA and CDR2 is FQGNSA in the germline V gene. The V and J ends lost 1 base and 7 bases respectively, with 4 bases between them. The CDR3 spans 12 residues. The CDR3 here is CASSLDVGELFF. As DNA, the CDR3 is TGTGCCAGCAGCTTAGACGTCGGGGAGCTGTTTTTT. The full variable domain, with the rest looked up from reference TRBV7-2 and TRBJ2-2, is GAGVSQSPSNKVTEKGKDVELRCDPISGHTALYWYRQSLGQGLEFLIYFQGNSAPDKSGLPSDRFSAERTGGSVSTLTIQRTQQEDSAVYLCASSLDVGELFFGEGSRLTVL.

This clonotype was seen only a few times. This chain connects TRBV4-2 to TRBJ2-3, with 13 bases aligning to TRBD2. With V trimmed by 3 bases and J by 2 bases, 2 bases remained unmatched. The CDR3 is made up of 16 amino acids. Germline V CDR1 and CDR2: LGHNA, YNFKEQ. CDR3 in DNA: TGTGCCAGCAGCCAGACTAGCGGGGGGACCACAGATACGCAGTATTTT. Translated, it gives CASSQTSGGTTDTQYF.

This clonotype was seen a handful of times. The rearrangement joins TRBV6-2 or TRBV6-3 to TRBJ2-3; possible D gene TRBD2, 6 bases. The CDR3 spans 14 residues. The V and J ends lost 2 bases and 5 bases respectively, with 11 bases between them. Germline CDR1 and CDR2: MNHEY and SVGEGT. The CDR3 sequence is CASSYGGAEDTQYF. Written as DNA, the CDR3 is TGTGCCAGCAGTTACGGCGGGGCAGAAGATACGCAGTATTTT.

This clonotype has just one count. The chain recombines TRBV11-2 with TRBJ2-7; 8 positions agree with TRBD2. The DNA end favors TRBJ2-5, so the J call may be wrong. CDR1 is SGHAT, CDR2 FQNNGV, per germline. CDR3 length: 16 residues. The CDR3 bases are TGTGCCAGCAGCTTAGCCCCGGGGGGGGGCGCAGAGACCCAGTACTTC. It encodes CASSLAPGGGAETQYF.

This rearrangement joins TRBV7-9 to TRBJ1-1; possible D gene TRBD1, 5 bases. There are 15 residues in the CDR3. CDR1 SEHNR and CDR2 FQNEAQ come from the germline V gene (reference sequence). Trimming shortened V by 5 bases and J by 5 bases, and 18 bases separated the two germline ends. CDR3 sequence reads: CASSRNGGQGTEAFF. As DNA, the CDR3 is TGTGCCAGCAGCCGAAACGGAGGCCAGGGAACTGAAGCTTTCTTT. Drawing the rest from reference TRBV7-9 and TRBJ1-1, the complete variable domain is DTGVSQNPRHKITKRGQNVTFRCDPISEHNRLYWYRQTLGQGPEFLTYFQNEAQLEKSRLLSDRFSAERPKGSFSTLEIQRTEQGDSAMYLCASSRNGGQGTEAFFGQGTRLTVV.

CDR3 bases: TGTGCCAGCAGTCCTGGACTAGCGGGGAACAATGAGCAGTACTTC. Translation: CASSPGLAGNNEQYF. The chain couples TRBV13 to TRBJ2-1; 12 nucleotides match TRBD2. TRBJ2-7 explains the end of the DNA better; the J call may be wrong. The germline CDR1 and CDR2 sequences are PRHDT and FYEKMQ (reference sequence). The CDR3 length is 15 residues.

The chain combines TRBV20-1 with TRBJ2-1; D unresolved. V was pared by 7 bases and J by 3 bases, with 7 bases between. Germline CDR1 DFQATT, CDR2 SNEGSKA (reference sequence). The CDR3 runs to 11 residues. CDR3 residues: CSGLGYNEQFF. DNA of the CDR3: TGCAGTGGCCTGGGCTACAATGAGCAGTTCTTC.

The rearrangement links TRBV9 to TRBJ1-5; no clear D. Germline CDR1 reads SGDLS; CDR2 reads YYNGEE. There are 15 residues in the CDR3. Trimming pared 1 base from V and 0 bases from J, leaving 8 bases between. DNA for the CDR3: TGTGCCAGCAGCGTATCCGGGGATAGCAATCAGCCCCAGCATTTT. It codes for CASSVSGDSNQPQHF. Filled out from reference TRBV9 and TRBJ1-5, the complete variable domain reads DSGVTQTPKHLITATGQRVTLRCSPRSGDLSVYWYQQSLDQGLQFLIQYYNGEERAKGNILERFSAQQFPDLHSELNLSSLELGDSALYFCASSVSGDSNQPQHFGDGTRLSIL.

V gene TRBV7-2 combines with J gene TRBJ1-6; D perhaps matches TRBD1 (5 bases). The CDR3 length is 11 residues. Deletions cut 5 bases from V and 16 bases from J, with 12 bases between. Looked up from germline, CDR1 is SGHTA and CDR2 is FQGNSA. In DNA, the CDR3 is TGTGCCAGCAGCCGCACAGGCTCGCTCCACTTT. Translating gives CASSRTGSLHF. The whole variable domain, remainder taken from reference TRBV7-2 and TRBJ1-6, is GAGVSQSPSNKVTEKGKDVELRCDPISGHTALYWYRQSLGQGLEFLIYFQGNSAPDKSGLPSDRFSAERTGGSVSTLTIQRTQQEDSAVYLCASSRTGSLHFGNGTRLTVT.

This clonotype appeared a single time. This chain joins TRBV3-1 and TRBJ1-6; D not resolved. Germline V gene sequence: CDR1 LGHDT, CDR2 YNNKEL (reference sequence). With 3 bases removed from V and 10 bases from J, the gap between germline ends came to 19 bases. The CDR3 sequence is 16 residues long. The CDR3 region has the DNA TGTGCCAGCAGCCAGGAACTGCGGGCGCGAGGATCACCCCTCCACTTT. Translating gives CASSQELRARGSPLHF.

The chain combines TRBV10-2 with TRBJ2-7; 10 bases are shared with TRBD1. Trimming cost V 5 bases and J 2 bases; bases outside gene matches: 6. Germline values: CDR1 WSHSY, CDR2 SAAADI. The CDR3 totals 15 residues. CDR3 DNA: TGCGCCAGCAGTCATGGGACAGGGGAGGCCTACGAGCAGTACTTC. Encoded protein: CASSHGTGEAYEQYF.

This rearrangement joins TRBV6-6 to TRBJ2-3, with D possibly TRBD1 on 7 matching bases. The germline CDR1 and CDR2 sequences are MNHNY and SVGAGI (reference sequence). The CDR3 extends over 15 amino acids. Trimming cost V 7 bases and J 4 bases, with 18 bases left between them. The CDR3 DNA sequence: TGTGCCAGCACCGAAGAGACAGGGAGGTCAGATACGCAGTATTTT. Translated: CASTEETGRSDTQYF.

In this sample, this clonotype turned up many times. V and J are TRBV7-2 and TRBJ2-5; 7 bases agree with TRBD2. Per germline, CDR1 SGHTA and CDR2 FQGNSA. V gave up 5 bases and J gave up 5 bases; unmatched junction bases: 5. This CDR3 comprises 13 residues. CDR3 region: CASSRGTIETQYF. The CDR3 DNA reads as TGTGCCAGCAGCCGGGGGACTATTGAGACCCAGTACTTC.

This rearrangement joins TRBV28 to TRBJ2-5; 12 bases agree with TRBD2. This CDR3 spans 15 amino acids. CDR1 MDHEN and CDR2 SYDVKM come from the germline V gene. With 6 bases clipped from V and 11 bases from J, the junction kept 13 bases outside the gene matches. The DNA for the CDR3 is TGTGCCAGCAGCAAGAGGACTAGCGGGGCTTATGAGCAGTACTTC. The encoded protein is CASSKRTSGAYEQYF.